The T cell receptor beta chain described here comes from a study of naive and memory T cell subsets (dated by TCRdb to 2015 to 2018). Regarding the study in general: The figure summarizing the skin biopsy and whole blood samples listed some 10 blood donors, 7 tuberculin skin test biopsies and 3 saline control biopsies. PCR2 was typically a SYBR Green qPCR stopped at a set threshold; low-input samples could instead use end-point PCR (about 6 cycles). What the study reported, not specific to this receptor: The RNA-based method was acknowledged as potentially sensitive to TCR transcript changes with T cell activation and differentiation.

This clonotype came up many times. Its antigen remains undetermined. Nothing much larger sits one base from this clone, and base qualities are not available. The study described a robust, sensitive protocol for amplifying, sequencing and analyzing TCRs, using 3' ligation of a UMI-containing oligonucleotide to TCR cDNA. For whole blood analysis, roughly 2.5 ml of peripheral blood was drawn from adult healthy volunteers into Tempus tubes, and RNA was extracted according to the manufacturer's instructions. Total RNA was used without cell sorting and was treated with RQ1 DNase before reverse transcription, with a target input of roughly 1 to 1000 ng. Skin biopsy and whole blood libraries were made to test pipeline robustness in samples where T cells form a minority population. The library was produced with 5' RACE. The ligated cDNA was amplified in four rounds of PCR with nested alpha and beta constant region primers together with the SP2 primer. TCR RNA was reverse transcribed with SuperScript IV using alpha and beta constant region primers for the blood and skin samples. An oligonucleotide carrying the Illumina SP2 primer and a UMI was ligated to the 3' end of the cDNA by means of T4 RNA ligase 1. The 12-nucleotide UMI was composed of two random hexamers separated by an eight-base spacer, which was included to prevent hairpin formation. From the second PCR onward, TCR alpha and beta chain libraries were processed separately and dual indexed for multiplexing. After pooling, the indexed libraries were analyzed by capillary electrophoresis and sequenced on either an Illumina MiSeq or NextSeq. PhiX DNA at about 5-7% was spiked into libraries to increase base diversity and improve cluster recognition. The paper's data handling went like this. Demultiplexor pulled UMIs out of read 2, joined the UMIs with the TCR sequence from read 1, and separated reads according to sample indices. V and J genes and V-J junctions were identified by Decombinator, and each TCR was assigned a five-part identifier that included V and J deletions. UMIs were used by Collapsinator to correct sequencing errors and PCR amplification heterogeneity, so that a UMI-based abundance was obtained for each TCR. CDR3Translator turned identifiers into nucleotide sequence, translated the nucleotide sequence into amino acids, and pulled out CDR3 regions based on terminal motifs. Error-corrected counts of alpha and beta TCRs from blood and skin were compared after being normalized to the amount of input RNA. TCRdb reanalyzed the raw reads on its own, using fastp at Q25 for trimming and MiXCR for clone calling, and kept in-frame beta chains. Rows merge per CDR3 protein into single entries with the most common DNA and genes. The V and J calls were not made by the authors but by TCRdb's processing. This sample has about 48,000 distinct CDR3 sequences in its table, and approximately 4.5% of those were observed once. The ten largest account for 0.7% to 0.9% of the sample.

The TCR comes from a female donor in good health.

The DNA reads as follows: TGTGCCAGCAGTTTACTGGCCCGGGGGGGGGTGAGGGGCTACACCTTC. Translated, this gives CASSLLARGGVRGYTF. Here the chain combines TRBV28 and TRBJ1-2; perhaps TRBD1 is the D gene, with 5 bases matching. Based on the germline V gene, the CDR1 and CDR2 sequences are MDHEN and SYDVKM. The CDR3 covers 16 residues, taking in both the cysteine and the phenylalanine. CDR3 DNA only is kept here, 48 bases in frame from base 1. The junction carries 21 bases between V and J, which are trimmed by 2 bases and 8 bases respectively.